The sequence of this T cell receptor beta chain was determined in a study of cytomegalovirus exposure and HLA in healthy donors. PCR primers comprised 60 Vbeta and 13 Jbeta primers. The data were produced by immunoSEQ multiplex PCR, yet TCRdb's version contains in-frame clones alone and is incomplete. The sample comprises 100,000 to 120,000 clones, about 80% of which are singletons, and 7% to 10% rests with the top ten. Per the germline V gene, CDR1 is MNHNS and CDR2 is SASEGT. V was shortened by 4 bases and J by 4 bases, with 8 bases between the two germline ends. This CDR3 comprises 13 residues. The study, taken as a whole, reports: As immune exposure information, only CMV serostatus was available.

Nominally healthy donors were sampled, though unrecorded immune exposures were likely. As regards this clone: Its antigen is unidentified.

Sequencing was done on a sample of PBMCs. The rearrangement joins TRBV6-1 to TRBJ1-5; D gene unclear. This TCR came from a man aged 40-49 years in good health and CMV-seropositive. The CDR3 here is CASSAMQNQPQHF. The CDR3 nucleotides are TGTGCCAGCAGTGCGATGCAGAATCAGCCCCAGCATTTT.